This T cell receptor beta chain was recorded in a study of blood T cell repertoires in COVID-19. Overall study context: Collection of acute and convalescent COVID-19 samples took place in the United States, Italy and Spain.

This CDR3 region has 15 residues. With 2 bases removed from V and 9 bases from J, the gap between germline ends came to 19 bases. Per the germline V gene, CDR1 is MNHNS and CDR2 is SASEGT. This clone showed up just once. Produced via immunoSEQ multiplex PCR; TCRdb's table is partial and in-frame only. Altogether around 170,000 clones are present, 88% being singletons, with the ten largest covering 25% to 30%. Sequencing was performed on peripheral blood. The chain joins TRBV6-1 to TRBJ2-5, with D perhaps matching TRBD1 (6 bases). This sequence was found in a man in his sixties with acute or convalescent COVID-19. The CDR3 bases are TGTGCCAGCAGTGAACCTTGGACAGACCTATTGGCCCAGTACTTC. Encoded protein: CASSEPWTDLLAQYF.